Listed here are 22 T cell receptor beta chains from one sample, sequenced in a study of molecular identifiers for immune sequencing clone quantification. One entry per CDR3 protein, called by TCRdb with MiXCR from the PCR reads. The sample records 550,000 to 750,000 distinct CDR3 sequences, just under 20% being singletons. The specimen sequenced was naive CD8+ T cells from blood, with Jurkat cell RNA spiked in. Documented subset: FACS-sorted CD8+CD4-CCR7+CD45RA+ naive T cells. Receptors originate from a human donor in good health. Some libraries in this study had Jurkat cell RNA spiked in.

The chain recombines TRBV10-3 with TRBJ2-7, with 10 nucleotides matching TRBD2. Germline assignment: CDR1 ENHRY and CDR2 SYGVKD. J gave up 2 bases and V 8 bases, and 6 bases lay outside the gene matches. The CDR3 totals 14 residues. CDR3 nucleotides: TGTGCCATCGCAGGGACTAGCGATACCTACGAGCAGTACTTC. As protein: CAIAGTSDTYEQYF.

CDR3 DNA sequence: TGTGCCAGCATGGTGGGCCCCTACACAGATACGCAGTATTTT. Its protein product is CASMVGPYTDTQYF. The genes are TRBV2 and TRBJ2-3; D is uncertain. CDR1 SNHLY and CDR2 FYNNEI come from the germline V gene. The length of the CDR3 is 14 residues. V was cut by 7 bases and J by 2 bases, with 13 bases left in between.

This clonotype was observed many times. The CDR3 loop is CASSKDRGGYEQYF. CDR3 DNA sequence: TGTGCCAGCAGTAAGGACAGGGGGGGGTACGAGCAGTACTTC. The rearrangement joins TRBV5-4 to TRBJ2-7; 10 nucleotides match TRBD1. CDR3 size: 14 residues. CDR1 is SGHNT, CDR2 YYREEE, per germline (reference sequence). The V segment lost 5 bases and the J segment 4 bases; nucleotides outside the gene matches: 6.

This clonotype was seen many times. The chain joins TRBV29-1 to TRBJ2-7; D is possibly TRBD1 (5 bases). CDR3 size: 13 residues. Germline V gene sequence: CDR1 SQVTM, CDR2 ANQGSEA. Trimming pared 7 bases from V and 0 bases from J, leaving 13 bases between. The CDR3 DNA follows: TGCAGCGCCGAAGACAGAACCTCCTACGAGCAGTACTTC. Its translation: CSAEDRTSYEQYF.

This clonotype came up a few times. The chain links TRBV27 to TRBJ1-6, with 7 nucleotides matching TRBD1. This CDR3 region has 15 residues. Germline-derived CDR1 and CDR2 are MNHEY and SMNVEV (reference sequence). J was trimmed by 7 bases and V by 7 bases; bases with no gene match: 10. DNA of the CDR3: TGTGCCAGCACTCAGGAGGGGGCTTGGAATTCACCCCTCCACTTT. Protein product: CASTQEGAWNSPLHF.

V and J are TRBV30 and TRBJ1-6, with 8 bases aligning to TRBD1. The CDR3 consists of 14 residues. Germline loops: CDR1 GTSNPN, CDR2 SVGIG (reference sequence). The V segment lost 5 bases and the J segment 9 bases; nucleotides outside the gene matches: 9. The CDR3 DNA reads as TGTGCCTGGCTCCAACCAGGGGGCTTTTCACCCCTCCACTTT. Its translation is CAWLQPGGFSPLHF. The variable domain in full, completed from reference TRBV30 and TRBJ1-6, reads SQTIHQWPATLVQPVGSPLSLECTVEGTSNPNLYWYRQAAGRGLQLLFYSVGIGQISSEVPQNLSASRPQDRQFILSSKKLLLSDSGFYLCAWLQPGGFSPLHFGNGTRLTVT.

This clonotype was picked up many times. V usage is TRBV13 and J usage is TRBJ2-4; D gene ambiguous. Trimming shortened V by 4 bases and J by 6 bases, and 10 bases separated the two germline ends. From germline, CDR1 is PRHDT and CDR2 FYEKMQ (reference sequence). CDR3 size: 13 residues. CDR3 nucleotides: TGTGCCAGCAGCTCTACGTACTTAAACATTCAGTACTTC. Its translation: CASSSTYLNIQYF.

This clonotype was counted at least ten times. The chain carries TRBV5-8 and TRBJ1-5; possible D gene TRBD1, 6 bases. This CDR3 has 13 residues. With 6 bases removed from V and 2 bases from J, the gap between germline ends came to 9 bases. Germline V gives CDR1 SGHTS, CDR2 YDEGEE. The CDR3 region is CASTDSRNQPQHF. DNA of the CDR3: TGTGCCAGCACGGACAGCCGCAATCAGCCCCAGCATTTT. The whole variable domain, filled in from reference TRBV5-8 and TRBJ1-5, reads EAGVTQSPTHLIKTRGQQATLRCSPISGHTSVYWYQQALGLGLQFLLWYDEGEERNRGNFPPRFSGRQFPNYSSELNVNALELEDSALYLCASTDSRNQPQHFGDGTRLSIL.

Regarding this clonotype: A much bigger clone sits one base away, suggesting this may be a read error. This is likely a read error, given that the CDR3 carries no conserved phenylalanine or tryptophan at its end. The rearrangement joins TRBV2 to TRBJ1-5; 7 bases align to TRBD1. V gave up 2 bases and J gave up 2 bases; unmatched junction bases: 6. This CDR3 is built from 16 residues. Germline values: CDR1 SNHLY, CDR2 FYNNEI. For the CDR3, the DNA is TGTGCCAGCAGTGAAAACAGGGGTGGGGGCAATCAGCCCCAGCATTCT. It yields the protein CASSENRGGGNQPQHS.

Many counts were recorded for this clonotype. The chain joins TRBV14 to TRBJ1-1, with D hard to call. The CDR3 is 14 residues long. Germline CDR1 is SGHDN and CDR2 is FVKESK. The V gene lost 0 bases and the J gene lost 4 bases, with 9 bases spanning the gap. This CDR3 reads CASSQDWPFTEAFF. The CDR3 region has the DNA TGTGCCAGCAGCCAAGACTGGCCGTTCACTGAAGCTTTCTTT.

A note on this clonotype: Just one base apart from a much larger clone, this may be a read error. J is TRBJ1-4 and V is TRBV7-9; 7 bases align to TRBD1. The V gene end was trimmed by 1 base and the J gene end by 2 bases; junction bases not matched to a gene: 16. CDR1 is SEHNR, CDR2 FQNEAQ, per germline (reference sequence). The CDR3 spans 20 residues. This CDR3 is CASSLVQLTGQLLTNEKLFF. For the CDR3, the DNA is TGTGCCAGCAGCTTAGTGCAGTTGACGGGACAGCTTCTCACTAATGAAAAACTGTTTTTT.

As concerns this clonotype: A much larger clone sits a single nucleotide away, making a read error possible. No conserved phenylalanine or tryptophan ends this CDR3, so it is likely a read error. Because the CDR3's place on the DNA is in doubt, the DNA is left out and the CDR3 is given as listed by TCRdb. The chain employs TRBV21-1 and TRBJ2-7. TRBV21-1 has pseudogene status. The CDR3 is 13 amino acids in total, end residues counted. This chain's CDR3 is CASSKGVGYEQYY.

In this sample, this clonotype turned up many times. The V call is TRBV4-3, the J call TRBJ1-2, with D uncertain. Per the germline V gene, CDR1 is LGHNA and CDR2 is YSLEER. Deletions cut 0 bases from V and 2 bases from J, with 7 bases between. This CDR3 spans 14 amino acids. The CDR3, as DNA: TGCGCCAGCAGCCAAGATCAGAGAAACTATGGCTACACCTTC. Translation: CASSQDQRNYGYTF.

Comments on this clonotype: With a much larger clone just one base away, this may be a read error. The CDR3 carries no conserved terminal phenylalanine or tryptophan, so it likely arises from a read error. The CDR3 is CASSFGRGQETQYS. CDR3 nucleotide sequence: TGTGCCAGCAGTTTTGGCAGGGGCCAAGAGACCCAGTACTCC. This chain links TRBV28 with TRBJ2-5; D might be TRBD1 (6 bases). This CDR3 has 14 residues. CDR1 MDHEN and CDR2 SYDVKM come from the germline V gene. Between the trimmed V and J ends, which lost 3 bases and 1 base, there was a span of 9 bases.

In this sample, this clonotype turned up many times. V is TRBV4-3 and J is TRBJ2-7; the D is unclear. V was pared by 1 base and J by 0 bases, with 10 bases between. This CDR3 has 15 amino acids. Germline lookup yields CDR1 LGHNA and CDR2 YSLEER. The CDR3 spells CASSQGKEDSYEQYF. CDR3 nucleotide sequence: TGCGCCAGCAGCCAAGGGAAAGAGGACTCCTACGAGCAGTACTTC.

The chain links TRBV5-6 to TRBJ1-1; perhaps TRBD1 as D (6 bases). V dropped 3 bases and J dropped 0 bases, with 12 bases sitting between them. The CDR3 is 15 amino acids. Germline V gene sequence: CDR1 SGHDT, CDR2 YYEEEE. The CDR3 protein is CASSSTGRMNTEAFF. The DNA for the CDR3 is TGTGCCAGCAGCTCAACAGGGAGGATGAACACTGAAGCTTTCTTT.

In this sample, this clonotype turned up many times. The V gene is TRBV7-2, the J gene TRBJ2-7; no clear D. Per germline, CDR1 SGHTA and CDR2 FQGNSA. CDR3 length: 15 residues. V gave up 1 base and J gave up 0 bases, with 10 bases separating them. CDR3 sequence (DNA): TGTGCCAGCAGCTTAGGGAGTTTCCCCTCCTACGAGCAGTACTTC. Protein sequence: CASSLGSFPSYEQYF.

This clonotype was counted once. A single base separates this from a much larger clone, so it may be a read error. The rearrangement links TRBV6-6 to TRBJ2-7; D could derive from TRBD1 or TRBD2 (6 bases each). V was pared by 0 bases and J by 4 bases, with 13 bases between. This CDR3 contains 15 residues. The germline V gene encodes CDR1 MNHNY and CDR2 SVGAGI (reference sequence). As DNA, the CDR3 is TGTGCCAGCAGTTACTCAGGGGGGCTGGGGTACGAGCAGTACTTC. Protein: CASSYSGGLGYEQYF.

On this clonotype itself: With a much larger clone just one base away, this may be a read error. The chain employs TRBV9 and TRBJ2-1; 7 positions match TRBD1. The tail of the sequence fits TRBJ2-7 better, so the J call may be wrong. The germline CDR1 and CDR2 sequences are SGDLS and YYNGEE. CDR3 length equals 13 residues. The CDR3 spells CTSSEGAEREQYF. The CDR3 nucleotides are TGTACCAGCAGCGAGGGGGCAGAAAGGGAGCAGTACTTC.

With respect to this clonotype: This may arise from a read error, as a much more abundant clone is one base away. The missing conserved phenylalanine or tryptophan at the end of this CDR3 makes a read error likely. The chain combines TRBV7-9 with TRBJ1-1, with D possibly being TRBD1 (6 bases). CDR3 length: 15 residues. In germline, CDR1 is SEHNR, CDR2 FQNEAQ (reference sequence). Trimming took off 1 base at V and 4 bases at J, with 13 bases between the two ends. CDR3 DNA sequence: TGTGCCAGCAGCTTAGAGGGGGGATGGGGCACTGAAGCTTTCCTT. As protein: CASSLEGGWGTEAFL.

This clonotype was observed at least ten times. The V and J genes are TRBV7-3 and TRBJ2-2; 10 bases fit TRBD2. The CDR3 covers 20 residues. Per germline, CDR1 SGHTA and CDR2 FQGTGA. Trimming at V came to 1 base and at J to 0 bases, leaving 11 bases not matched to a gene. The CDR3 DNA is TGTGCCAGCAGCTTAAACCCATGGCTAGCGGGAGAATCGAACACCGGGGAGCTGTTTTTT. Translated: CASSLNPWLAGESNTGELFF.

In this sample, this clonotype turned up many times. The chain recombines TRBV10-3 with TRBJ2-5; no reliable D call. CDR3 length: 14 amino acids. V lost 3 bases, J lost 1 base, and 9 bases lay in between. Germline CDR1 ENHRY, CDR2 SYGVKD. The CDR3 here is CAISEGQPQETQYF. Here the CDR3 DNA reads TGTGCCATCAGTGAAGGTCAGCCCCAAGAGACCCAGTACTTC.